The 21 T cell receptor beta chains below come from one sample, sequenced in a study of cytomegalovirus exposure and HLA in healthy donors. Primers: 60 Vbeta forward and 13 Jbeta reverse. TCRdb's table, derived via immunoSEQ multiplex PCR, lists solely in-frame clones and lacks some. This specimen shows about 79,000 clones; the ten leading clones hold about 4.6%. Material for sequencing was PBMCs. Receptors originate from a man aged 30 to 39 in good health and CMV-seronegative.

The V call is TRBV28, the J call TRBJ2-7, with TRBD2 matching 11 bases. This CDR3 has 15 amino acids. The J segment lost 2 bases and the V segment lost 3 bases, leaving 3 bases of the junction unmatched. Germline lookup yields CDR1 MDHEN and CDR2 SYDVKM. Written as DNA, the CDR3 is TGTGCCAGCAGTTTTCTGACTAGCGGGACCTACGAGCAGTACTTC. Its protein is CASSFLTSGTYEQYF.

The chain joins TRBV5-4 to TRBJ2-5; 8 bases match TRBD2. Germline V gives CDR1 SGHNT, CDR2 YYREEE (reference sequence). The CDR3 extends over 15 amino acids. Unmatched junction bases numbered 10, after V lost 4 bases and J lost 5 bases. CDR3 sequence: CASSPAGGIPETQYF. CDR3 nucleotides: TGTGCCAGCAGCCCCGCGGGGGGAATACCGGAGACCCAGTACTTC.

The J gene is TRBJ2-5, the V gene TRBV28, with 9 bases aligning to TRBD2. The germline gives CDR1 MDHEN, CDR2 SYDVKM. Trimming removed 6 bases from V and 5 bases from J; junction bases left unmatched: 13. The CDR3 covers 16 residues. Written as DNA, the CDR3 is TGTGCCAGCAGGGGGGCGGGAGGGCCTGACCTTGAGACCCAGTACTTC. Translation: CASRGAGGPDLETQYF.

The chain has TRBV18 and TRBJ1-1; TRBD1 matches at 12 bases. This CDR3 comprises 17 residues. V dropped 3 bases and J dropped 5; count of bases not matched to a gene: 10. The germline V gene has CDR1 KGHSH and CDR2 LQKENI. CDR3 DNA: TGTGCCAGCTCACCTACCGGCGGGACAGGGGGCATGACTGAAGCTTTCTTT. It translates to CASSPTGGTGGMTEAFF.

This chain links TRBV27 with TRBJ2-3; tentative D call: TRBD2 (5 bases). The germline V gene encodes CDR1 MNHEY and CDR2 SMNVEV (reference sequence). The CDR3 has 14 residues. V was pared by 6 bases and J by 5 bases, with 15 bases between. The CDR3 here is CASSLRTAGDTQYF. The CDR3 DNA sequence: TGTGCCAGCAGCCTAAGGACGGCGGGAGATACGCAGTATTTT.

The chain couples TRBV7-8 to TRBJ2-3, with 8 bases that match TRBD2. Germline loops: CDR1 SGHVS, CDR2 FQNEAQ. J was trimmed by 3 bases and V by 1 base; bases with no gene match: 6. There are 16 residues in the CDR3. This CDR3 is CASSLEGGGRTDTQYF. The CDR3 bases are TGTGCCAGCAGCTTAGAAGGCGGGGGGCGTACAGATACGCAGTATTTT.

CDR3 DNA sequence: TGTGCCAGCTCGAGGAGGGAGAATTCACCCCTCCACTTT. Encoded protein: CASSRRENSPLHF. V and J are TRBV6-5 and TRBJ1-6; no definite D call. Germline V CDR1 and CDR2: MNHEY, SVGAGI. The CDR3 covers 13 residues. With 8 bases removed from V and 7 bases from J, the gap between germline ends came to 12 bases.

The chain carries TRBV2 and TRBJ2-2; weak D call: TRBD2 (5 bases). Trimming stripped 6 bases from V and 1 base from J, with 6 bases between. This CDR3 spans 13 amino acids. Germline CDR1 SNHLY, CDR2 FYNNEI. The CDR3 region is CASSRENTGELFF. The DNA of the CDR3 is TGTGCCAGCAGCCGGGAGAACACCGGGGAGCTGTTTTTT.

The rearrangement links TRBV2 to TRBJ2-7; TRBD2 matches at 12 bases. The CDR3 runs 16 residues. The germline gives CDR1 SNHLY, CDR2 FYNNEI. J was trimmed by 6 bases and V by 4 bases; bases with no gene match: 10. The CDR3 loop reads CASSVRLAGDGGEQYF. The CDR3 DNA follows: TGTGCCAGCAGTGTTCGACTAGCGGGAGACGGGGGCGAGCAGTACTTC.

The V gene is TRBV5-4, the J gene TRBJ1-2; 10 bases align to TRBD1. This CDR3 spans 15 amino acids. V shed 4 bases, J shed 0 bases, and the junction held 3 bases outside the gene matches. CDR1 and CDR2 from the germline V gene are SGHNT and YYREEE (reference sequence). The CDR3 is CASSLGQGANYGYTF. CDR3 coding DNA: TGTGCCAGCAGCCTCGGACAGGGGGCTAACTATGGCTACACCTTC.

The V call is TRBV19, the J call TRBJ2-5; 10 nucleotides align to TRBD2. The tail of the sequence fits TRBJ2-7 better, so the J call may be wrong. Germline V CDR1 and CDR2: LNHDA, SQIVND (reference sequence). There are 14 residues in the CDR3. DNA for the CDR3: TGTGCCAGTAGTAATCTAGCGGGAGACGTCGAGCAGTACTTC. The encoded protein is CASSNLAGDVEQYF.

The CDR3 region is CSGQENYGYTF. The CDR3 nucleotides read TGCAGCGGACAGGAAAACTATGGCTACACCTTC. The chain is built from TRBV29-1 and TRBJ1-2, with D possibly being TRBD1 (6 bases). The CDR3 contains 11 residues. V gave up 7 bases and J gave up 2 bases, with 8 bases separating them. Germline lookup yields CDR1 SQVTM and CDR2 ANQGSEA. Full variable domain (outside the CDR3, taken from reference TRBV29-1 and TRBJ1-2): SAVISQKPSRDICQRGTSLTIQCQVDSQVTMMFWYRQQPGQSLTLIATANQGSEATYESGFVIDKFPISRPNLTFSTLTVSNMSPEDSSIYLCSGQENYGYTFGSGTRLTVV.

V and J are TRBV6-5 and TRBJ1-1; 8 nucleotides align to TRBD1. Per germline, CDR1 MNHEY and CDR2 SVGAGI. CDR3 length equals 13 residues. The V segment lost 7 bases and the J segment 5 bases; nucleotides outside the gene matches: 6. The CDR3 sequence: CASTRQGRTEAFF. The CDR3 DNA sequence: TGTGCCAGCACCCGACAGGGGCGGACTGAAGCTTTCTTT.

The J gene is TRBJ2-3, the V gene TRBV5-4; 8 nucleotides match TRBD2. V was clipped by 0 bases and J by 3 bases; unmatched bases: 6. The CDR3 length is 16 residues. Germline CDR1 SGHNT, CDR2 YYREEE (reference sequence). The CDR3 DNA sequence: TGTGCCAGCAGCTTGGGCGGGGCTAGCGGGACAGATACGCAGTATTTT. Its protein product is CASSLGGASGTDTQYF.

This chain links TRBV19 with TRBJ2-7, with TRBD1 matching over 8 bases. V lost 1 base to trimming and J lost 3 bases; unmatched junction nucleotides: 5. This CDR3 is built from 15 residues. CDR1 and CDR2 (germline): LNHDA, SQIVND (reference sequence). The CDR3 DNA reads as TGTGCCAGTAGTATAGCCTCGACAGGGGTCTACGAGCAGTACTTC. This encodes CASSIASTGVYEQYF. Complete variable domain (other parts from reference TRBV19 and TRBJ2-7): DGGITQSPKYLFRKEGQNVTLSCEQNLNHDAMYWYRQDPGQGLRLIYYSQIVNDFQKGDIAEGYSVSREKKESFPLTVTSAQKNPTAFYLCASSIASTGVYEQYFGPGTRLTVT.

This CDR3 is CASSESNYGYTF. CDR3 coding DNA: TGTGCCAGCAGTGAGTCGAACTATGGCTACACCTTC. The chain is built from TRBV6-1 and TRBJ1-2; no definite D call. V was clipped by 3 bases and J by 2 bases, with 4 bases between them. Germline values: CDR1 MNHNS, CDR2 SASEGT. The CDR3 covers 12 residues.

V is TRBV27 and J is TRBJ2-1; 11 bases fit TRBD2. The length of the CDR3 is 16 residues. The trim removed 3 bases at V and 3 bases at J, leaving 4 bases unmatched. Germline CDR1 MNHEY, CDR2 SMNVEV (reference sequence). For the CDR3, the DNA is TGTGCCAGCAGTTTTTTTACTAGCGGGGGCTACAATGAGCAGTTCTTC. Translating it yields CASSFFTSGGYNEQFF.

The chain employs TRBV7-9 and TRBJ1-4; D gene ambiguous. The CDR3 is 16 residues long. The V end was cut by 2 bases, the J end by 2 bases, with 12 bases between. Germline V CDR1 and CDR2: SEHNR, FQNEAQ (reference sequence). The CDR3 reads CASSLLRGKTNEKLFF. The CDR3 coding sequence is TGTGCCAGCAGCTTACTCCGGGGAAAGACTAATGAAAAACTGTTTTTT.

CDR3 sequence (DNA): TGCAGCGTTGGGACAGACCCTGGAAACACCATATATTTT. Its translation is CSVGTDPGNTIYF. The chain employs TRBV29-1 and TRBJ1-3; D might be TRBD1 (6 bases). Germline V CDR1 and CDR2: SQVTM, ANQGSEA. The CDR3 runs to 13 residues. The V end lost 4 bases, the J end lost 2 bases, and 9 bases lay between the germline ends.

The chain joins TRBV30 to TRBJ1-1, with D unclear. V was trimmed by 0 bases and J by 6 bases, leaving 8 bases between them. The CDR3 extends over 12 amino acids. CDR1 is GTSNPN and CDR2 is SVGIG in the germline V gene (reference sequence). This CDR3 is CAWSVLLPEAFF. CDR3 in DNA: TGTGCCTGGAGTGTGTTACTTCCTGAAGCTTTCTTT.

The rearrangement links TRBV2 to TRBJ2-7; D is perhaps TRBD2 (6 bases). This CDR3 has 14 residues. Trimming removed 3 bases from V and 0 bases from J, with 9 bases in between. Germline V CDR1 and CDR2: SNHLY, FYNNEI. In nucleotides, the CDR3 is TGTGCCAGCAGTGATGAACTAGCCTCCTACGAGCAGTACTTC. Encoded protein: CASSDELASYEQYF. The full variable domain, with the rest looked up from reference TRBV2 and TRBJ2-7, is EPEVTQTPSHQVTQMGQEVILRCVPISNHLYFYWYRQILGQKVEFLVSFYNNEISEKSEIFDDQFSVERPDGSNFTLKIRSTKLEDSAMYFCASSDELASYEQYFGPGTRLTVT.